These T cell receptor beta chains were read from a single sample in a study of CD8 T cells in Susac syndrome. One entry per CDR3 protein, called by TCRdb with MiXCR from the immunoSEQ multiplex PCR reads. Seen here are about 150,000 distinct CDR3 sequences, 95% observed once, and the top ten hold under 0.2%. The sample taken for sequencing was CD8+ T cells from PBMCs. The receptors come from a human donor with Susac syndrome. The CDR3 runs from the conserved cysteine through the conserved F or W. D genes are given only for firm matches. The listing skips clone size in some rows; elsewhere it reads once, few, many or a size class.

abundance	v_gene	j_gene	d_gene	CDR3nt	CDR3aa
.	TRBV29-1	TRBJ2-1	TRBD1	TGCAGCGTTGAACTCGACAGGGGGGTCTACAATGAGCAGTTCTTC	CSVELDRGVYNEQFF
.	TRBV6-5	TRBJ2-2	.	TGTGCCAGCGCGAACACCGGGGAGCTGTTTTTT	CASANTGELFF
.	TRBV12-5	TRBJ2-1	TRBD2	TGTGCTAGTGGTTTGGTAATCCTAGCGGGAGGTGGGAATGAGCAGTTCTTC	CASGLVILAGGGNEQFF
.	TRBV6-5	TRBJ1-5	.	TGTGCCAGCAGCGCGATAGTTGGTGAGCCCCAGCATTTT	CASSAIVGEPQHF
.	TRBV4-1	TRBJ1-2	.	TGCGCCAGCAGTCCGGGGGGGGATGGCTACACCTTC	CASSPGGDGYTF
.	TRBV12-3/TRBV12-4	TRBJ1-1	.	TGTGCCAGCAGTTTTGGCGGTGAAGCTTTCTTT	CASSFGGEAFF
.	TRBV20-1	TRBJ2-7	.	TGCAGTGAGTTCTACGAGCAGTACTTC	CSEFYEQYF
.	TRBV4-1	TRBJ2-1	TRBD2	TGCGCCAGCAGCCAATCGACTAGCGCTACGCCAAACGGTGAGCAGTTCTTC	CASSQSTSATPNGEQFF
.	TRBV14	TRBJ1-2	.	TGTGCCAGCAGCCAAGATTGGGACGGAACGGGCTACACCTTC	CASSQDWDGTGYTF
.	TRBV2	TRBJ2-7	.	TGTGCCAGCCTTAGAGAGACCGAGCAGTACTTC	CASLRETEQYF
.	TRBV7-8	TRBJ2-5	.	TGTGCCAGCAGCTTAGGGACGGCTGTTGGAGAGACCCAGTACTTC	CASSLGTAVGETQYF
.	TRBV5-1	TRBJ2-1	.	TGCGCCAGCATGGCGGACAATGAGCAGTTCTTC	CASMADNEQFF
.	TRBV6-5	TRBJ2-1	.	TGTGCCAGCAGTTACGGCTGGGGCATTGAGCAGTTCTTC	CASSYGWGIEQFF
.	TRBV7-9	TRBJ2-7	.	TGTGCCAGCAGCCCCAGAGATTTCTACGAGCAGTACTTC	CASSPRDFYEQYF
.	TRBV4-1	TRBJ2-2	.	TGCGCCAGCAGCCAAGTTGGGGACCCAAACCCGGAGCCGAACACCGGGGAGCTGTTTTTT	CASSQVGDPNPEPNTGELFF
.	TRBV29-1	TRBJ2-1	TRBD2	TGCAGCGCCGAGACTAGCGATATATATGAGCAGTTCTTC	CSAETSDIYEQFF
once	TRBV20-1	TRBJ2-3	TRBD2	TGCAGTGCCCTGGGGGGGGACGGCACAGATACGCAGTATTTT	CSALGGDGTDTQYF